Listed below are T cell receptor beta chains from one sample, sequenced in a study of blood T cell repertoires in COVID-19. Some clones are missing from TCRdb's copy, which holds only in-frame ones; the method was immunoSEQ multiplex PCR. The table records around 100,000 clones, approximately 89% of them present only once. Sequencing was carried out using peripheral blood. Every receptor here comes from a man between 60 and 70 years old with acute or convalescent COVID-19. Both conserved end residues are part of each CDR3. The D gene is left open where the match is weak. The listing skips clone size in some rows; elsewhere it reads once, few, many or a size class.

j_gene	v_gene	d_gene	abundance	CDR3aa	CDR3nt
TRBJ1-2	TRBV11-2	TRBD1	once	CASSLRSQGAGYGYTF	TGTGCCAGCAGCTTAAGGTCACAGGGGGCAGGCTATGGCTACACCTTC
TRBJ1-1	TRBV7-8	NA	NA	CASSQDRTGSYTEAFF	TGTGCCAGCAGCCAGGACCGGACTGGGTCGTACACTGAAGCTTTCTTT
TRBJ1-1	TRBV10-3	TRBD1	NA	CAITGRDRGRSTEAFF	TGTGCCATCACTGGCCGGGACAGGGGGCGATCCACTGAAGCTTTCTTT
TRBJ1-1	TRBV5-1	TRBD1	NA	CASSVATGGTEAFF	TGCGCCAGCAGCGTCGCGACAGGGGGCACTGAAGCTTTCTTT
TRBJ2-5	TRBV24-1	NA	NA	CATGVGRTQYF	TGTGCCACCGGGGTGGGGAGGACCCAGTACTTC
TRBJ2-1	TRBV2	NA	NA	CASSEFTGKQFF	TGTGCCAGCAGTGAATTTACCGGGAAGCAGTTCTTC
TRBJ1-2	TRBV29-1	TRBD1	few	CSVQEGAGGGYTF	TGCAGCGTTCAGGAGGGGGCTGGAGGTGGCTACACCTTC
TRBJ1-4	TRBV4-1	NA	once	CASSQGTRGLGKLFF	TGCGCCAGCAGCCAGGGGACACGGGGTCTGGGGAAACTGTTTTTT
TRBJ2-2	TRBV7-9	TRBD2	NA	CASSLRLAGTALTGELFF	TGTGCCAGCAGCTTAAGACTAGCGGGGACCGCTCTCACCGGGGAGCTGTTTTTT
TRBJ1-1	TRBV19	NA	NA	CASRGGDFNTEAFF	TGTGCCAGTAGAGGGGGAGATTTTAACACTGAAGCTTTCTTT
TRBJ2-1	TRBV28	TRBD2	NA	CASSFPGAGGGNEQFF	TGTGCCAGCAGTTTCCCGGGAGCTGGGGGAGGGAATGAGCAGTTCTTC
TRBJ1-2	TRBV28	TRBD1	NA	CASSLGTGVRGYTF	TGTGCCAGCAGTTTAGGAACAGGGGTAAGAGGCTACACCTTC
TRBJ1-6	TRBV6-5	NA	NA	CASSYSGSGVSPLHF	TGTGCCAGCAGTTACTCTGGTAGCGGGGTTTCACCCCTCCACTTT
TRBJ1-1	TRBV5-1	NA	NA	CASSLAPGIPEAFF	TGCGCCAGCAGCTTGGCCCCGGGGATCCCTGAAGCTTTCTTT
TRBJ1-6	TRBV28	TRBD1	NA	CAEGALNSPLHF	TGTGCGGAGGGGGCGCTTAATTCACCCCTCCACTTT
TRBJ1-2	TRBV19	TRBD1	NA	CACQDRSYGYTF	TGTGCCTGCCAGGACAGGTCCTATGGCTACACCTTC
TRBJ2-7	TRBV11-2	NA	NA	CASSRGWEYEQYF	TGTGCCAGCAGCCGAGGTTGGGAGTACGAGCAGTACTTC
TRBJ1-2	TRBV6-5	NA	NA	CASIRRQISNYGYTF	TGTGCCAGCATCCGCAGACAGATTTCTAACTATGGCTACACCTTC
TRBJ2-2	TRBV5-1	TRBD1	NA	CASSLAQGASTGELFF	TGCGCCAGCAGCTTGGCTCAGGGGGCGAGCACCGGGGAGCTGTTTTTT
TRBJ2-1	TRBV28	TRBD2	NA	CASSLGLLPFRNEQFF	TGTGCCAGCAGTTTGGGACTATTACCGTTCCGGAATGAGCAGTTCTTC
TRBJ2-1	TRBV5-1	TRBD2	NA	CASSFGAASGPYNEQFF	TGCGCCAGCAGCTTTGGGGCGGCTAGCGGGCCTTACAATGAGCAGTTCTTC
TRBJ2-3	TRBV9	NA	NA	CASSVGGGPTDTQYF	TGTGCCAGCAGCGTAGGTGGGGGCCCCACAGATACGCAGTATTTT
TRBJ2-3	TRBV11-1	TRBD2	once	CASSRTSGISDTQYF	TGTGCCAGCAGCCGGACTAGCGGGATTTCAGATACGCAGTATTTT
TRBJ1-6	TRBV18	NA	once	CASSPGWADNSPLHF	TGTGCCAGCTCACCGGGTTGGGCAGATAATTCACCCCTCCACTTT